The rows below give T cell receptor beta chains drawn from one sample of a study of blood T cell repertoires in COVID-19. Sequenced by immunoSEQ multiplex PCR; TCRdb stores in-frame clones only, minus some. The sample consists of tens of thousands of clones, more than 85% of them appearing once. Material for sequencing was peripheral blood. The source is a human donor in a cohort sampled during active COVID-19. Each CDR3 is given without its conserved first and last residue. The order of the fields is J gene, clone size, V gene, CDR3 protein. Expanded clones are given a class, and other clones once, few, many or no size at all.

TRBJ1-2	few	TRBV4-3	ASSLGAGTGDVNYGYT
TRBJ2-3	few	TRBV5-4	ASSPPRKGISTDTQY
TRBJ2-3	-	TRBV5-4	ASSFAAGGLTDTQY
TRBJ2-5	-	TRBV7-9	ASSLRAGEGETQY
TRBJ2-5	few	TRBV4-1	ASSHPTGDDRETQY
TRBJ2-1	-	TRBV23-1	GQLACRGLAGVSSYNEQF
TRBJ1-1	-	TRBV7-8	ASSKGGGWTEAF
TRBJ2-7	-	TRBV4-2	ASSQDAGGGYEQY
TRBJ2-3	-	TRBV10-3	AISEGEGTQY
TRBJ1-5	-	TRBV12-3/TRBV12-4	ASSLGQDQPQH
TRBJ1-1	-	TRBV27	ASSVQGGPEAF
TRBJ2-1	-	TRBV7-3	ASSATSNHNEQF
TRBJ2-2	-	TRBV7-9	ASPAGSQSTGELF
TRBJ1-1	-	TRBV4-1	ASSQDPLYTEAF
TRBJ2-5	-	TRBV27	ASSPLAGGGQETQY
TRBJ1-2	-	TRBV29-1	SVGQGGGYT
TRBJ1-1	-	TRBV2	ASSDDRATVAF
TRBJ2-1	once	TRBV7-3	ASSPAGGVGNEQF
TRBJ2-5	once	TRBV9	ASKGQTQETQY
TRBJ2-1	few	TRBV28	ASSFLIRDRGNEQF
TRBJ2-4	-	TRBV9	ASSPQGAGAKNIQY
TRBJ1-1	-	TRBV4-1	ASSRGQGARTEAF
TRBJ1-6	-	TRBV11-2	ASSLGQGHGRPLH
TRBJ1-6	-	TRBV7-2	ASRTGLNNSPLH
TRBJ2-5	-	TRBV30	AWSQGAVGETQY
TRBJ1-5	-	TRBV28	ASSLQRDFNQPQH
TRBJ1-2	-	TRBV19	ASSSSTFGYT
TRBJ2-5	few	TRBV18	ASSLSETQY
TRBJ2-3	-	TRBV21-1	ASSDGPGTSGSTDTQY
TRBJ1-1	-	TRBV12-3/TRBV12-4	ASWGPGDTEAF
TRBJ2-5	once	TRBV4-1	ASRRVGTSDQETQY
TRBJ1-2	-	TRBV9	ASSVVGTGQFYGYT
TRBJ1-2	-	TRBV6-4	ASSDSGTGGSGYT
TRBJ2-5	-	TRBV9	ASSPGVLEETQY
TRBJ1-2	-	TRBV20-1	SARPEGAYT
TRBJ2-5	-	TRBV5-4	ASSLADRGETQY
TRBJ2-2	-	TRBV2	ASSDLGVSGELF
TRBJ2-7	once	TRBV7-9	ASSFGASLIEQY
TRBJ1-1	-	TRBV10-3	AISESEGLNTEAF
TRBJ2-1	-	TRBV5-1	ASSRLGSGGSNEQF
TRBJ2-7	few	TRBV19	ASSLTTGISYEQY
TRBJ1-2	-	TRBV18	ASSPAGNYGYT
TRBJ1-2	-	TRBV5-6	ASSLGRDYGYT
TRBJ1-4	-	TRBV5-4	ASSLRDRVKTNEKLF
TRBJ2-5	-	TRBV9	ASSTSLEETQY
TRBJ2-5	once	TRBV7-9	ASSLFQISGRAGETQY
TRBJ2-6	once	TRBV2	ASTPISQASVLT
TRBJ1-2	-	TRBV24-1	AISQPGQGGGYT
TRBJ1-2	once	TRBV4-1	ASRDPGTGNYGYT
TRBJ1-6	few	TRBV6-5	ASSYGQDSPLH
TRBJ2-7	-	TRBV6-2/TRBV6-3	ASSFTFPGEQY
TRBJ2-7	-	TRBV30	AWSGRAGVSHEQY
TRBJ2-2	-	TRBV7-7	ASSKLAGGRDTGELF
TRBJ2-3	-	TRBV23-1	ASSQYVGQGYTDTQY
TRBJ2-3	-	TRBV7-3	ASSLIAGETDTQY
TRBJ2-2	few	TRBV13	ASSSGLGTGELF
TRBJ2-3	-	TRBV5-1	ASSRGGGVFRVTDTQY